Only a few counts were recorded for the clone carrying this T cell receptor beta chain. The target antigen is unknown. This entry is derived from a study of T-cell memory formation after mild COVID-19. For the study at large: Most TCR clusters belonged to a single donor.

MiXCR was run by TCRdb on the 5' RACE reads, yielding one entry per CDR3 protein. The sample consists of hundreds of thousands of distinct CDR3 sequences, roughly an eighth of them appearing once. Whole-study results and caveats: The CD4+ clones that contracted clustered mainly within CM and EM, and the CD8+ clones concentrated in EMRA.

The V gene's germline CDR1 is MGHRA and CDR2 YSYEKL. The length of the CDR3 is 17 residues. The junction had 7 bases not matched to a gene; V was cut back by 0 bases and J by 4 bases. The specimen sequenced was PBMCs or a T cell subset sorted from them (not recorded which). The receptor comes from a man in his late teens or twenties who had mild COVID-19 (a few samples of this study predate the infection). Cell type and time point are not known. This chain connects TRBV4-1 to TRBJ2-3; 10 bases fit TRBD2. Here the CDR3 DNA reads TGCGCCAGCAGCCAAGATGGGGCTAGCGGGGGATCAGATACGCAGTATTTT. Residues: CASSQDGASGGSDTQYF.